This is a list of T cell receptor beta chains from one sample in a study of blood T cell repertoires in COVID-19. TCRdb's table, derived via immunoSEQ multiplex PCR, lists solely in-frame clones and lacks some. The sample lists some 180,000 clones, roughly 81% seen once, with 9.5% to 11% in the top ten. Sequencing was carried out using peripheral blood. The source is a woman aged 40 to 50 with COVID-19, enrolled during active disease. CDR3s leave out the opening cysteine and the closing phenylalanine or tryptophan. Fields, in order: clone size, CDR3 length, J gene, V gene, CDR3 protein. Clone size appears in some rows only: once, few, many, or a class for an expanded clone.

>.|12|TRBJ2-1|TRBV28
ASSLPGLAVEQF
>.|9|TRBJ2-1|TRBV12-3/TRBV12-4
ASSRDNEQF
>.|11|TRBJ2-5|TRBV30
AWSNQGAETQY
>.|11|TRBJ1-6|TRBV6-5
ASSTDRVSPLH
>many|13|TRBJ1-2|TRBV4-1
ASSQDQWTGMGYT
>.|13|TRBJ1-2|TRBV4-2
ASSQDSQGSYGYT
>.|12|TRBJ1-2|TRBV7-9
ASSLAAGFGGYT
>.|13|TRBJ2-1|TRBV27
ASSLSKTAHNEQF
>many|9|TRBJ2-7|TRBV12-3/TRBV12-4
ASSQGREQY
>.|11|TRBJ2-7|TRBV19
ASSFGGSYEQY
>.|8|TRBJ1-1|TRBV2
ASTSWRAF
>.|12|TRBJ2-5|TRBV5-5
ASSGTGGRETQY
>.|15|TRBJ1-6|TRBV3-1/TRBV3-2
ASSQYDRFGSPSPLH
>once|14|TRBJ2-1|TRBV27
ASSLLSSGRNNEQF
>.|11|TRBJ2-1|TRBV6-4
ASSEDSYNEQF
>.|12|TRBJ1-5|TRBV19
ASSIRRSNQPQH
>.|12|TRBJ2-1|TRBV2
ASQGLALYNEQF
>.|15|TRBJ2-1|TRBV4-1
ASSQVWSGTTDNEQF
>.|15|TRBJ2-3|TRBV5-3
ARSWDVGRDSKDTQY
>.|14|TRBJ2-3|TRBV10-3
AISESLAGWGNTQY
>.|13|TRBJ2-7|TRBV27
ASSSGTGGTYEQY
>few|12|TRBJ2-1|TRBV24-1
ATSVGGRGNEQF
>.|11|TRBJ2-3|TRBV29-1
STGQGAFDTQY
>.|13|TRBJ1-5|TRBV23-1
ASLSWENLNQPQH
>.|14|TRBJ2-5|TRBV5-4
ASSAGLAGEKETQY
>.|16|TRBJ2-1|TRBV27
ASSLILPGLAGDVEQF
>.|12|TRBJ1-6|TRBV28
ASSLDRGFFPLH
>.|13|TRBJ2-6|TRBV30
AWSPRSSGANVLT
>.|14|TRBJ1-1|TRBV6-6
ASSNLQGAGGTEAF
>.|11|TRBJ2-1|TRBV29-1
SVVAPGRNEQF
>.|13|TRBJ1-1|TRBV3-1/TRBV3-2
ASRWGGASHTEAF
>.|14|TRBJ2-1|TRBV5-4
ASRSGQGISYNEQF
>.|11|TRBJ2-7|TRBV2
ASSLGRAGEQY